This paragraph reports one T cell receptor (beta chain). The CDR3 runs to 15 residues. V gave up 5 bases and J gave up 5 bases; unmatched junction bases: 8. Germline CDR1 reads KGHSH; CDR2 reads LQKENI. This record comes from a study of blood T cell repertoires in COVID-19. About the research overall: The United States, Italy and Spain supplied acute and convalescent COVID-19 samples.

Data came from immunoSEQ multiplex PCR; TCRdb stores just in-frame clones and leaves some out. The profile shows almost 400,000 clones, approximately 88% of them singletons. The receptor's source is a woman aged 25-40 years with acute COVID-19. The rearrangement uses TRBV18 and TRBJ1-5, with TRBD1 identical over 8 bases. The source material was PBMCs or T cells enriched from blood (not recorded which). CDR3 sequence reads: CASSSRTGTDQPQHF. CDR3 in DNA: TGTGCCAGCTCATCACGGACAGGGACCGATCAGCCCCAGCATTTT.